The TCR beta chain under discussion was sequenced for a study of T cells in narcolepsy. Study summary: Healthy controls were enrolled alongside patients with narcolepsy type 1 or type 2. Findings of the study overall: Autoreactive clonotypes reportedly recurred in blood of same and different patients, not controls.

Libraries were prepared by immunoSEQ multiplex PCR; TCRdb keeps only in-frame clonotypes and omits some of them. The repertoire holds some 15,000 clones, with 72% as singletons. This clone was found once. Antigen specificity is unknown. CDR1 is MNHNS, CDR2 SASEGT, per germline. CDR3 length equals 14 residues. The J segment lost 8 bases and the V segment lost 5 bases, leaving 6 bases of the junction unmatched. The chain links TRBV6-1 to TRBJ1-4; 9 nucleotides agree with TRBD1. The material sequenced was CD45RA- memory CD8+ T cells from PBMCs. This receptor was obtained from a human donor with narcolepsy. Written as DNA, the CDR3 is TGTGCCAGCAGTAGGACAGGGGTAGTAGAAAAACTGTTTTTT. Encoded protein: CASSRTGVVEKLFF.